This T cell receptor (beta chain) originates from a study of read filtering for tumor transcriptome and immune sequencing. Study in general: Mean patient age was roughly 72 years, range about 47 to 85; around 17 male, more than 11 female. R-ISS stage counts were 8 or 9 for I, roughly 15 for II, 7 for III. Overall study results and limits: Roughly four fifths of IR-seq clonotypes had one read, totaling about 3.5% of reads; RNA-seq: about 70% and 40%. Without single-read clonotypes, shared clonotype proportions correlated more between IR-seq and RNA-seq.

This library used 300 to 450 ng RNA and molecular barcoded adaptors spanning alpha/delta and beta/gamma chains. MiXCR was run by TCRdb on the reads, yielding one entry per CDR3 protein. The data contain nearly 60,000 distinct CDR3 sequences, more than 9% of them singletons. Ten or more counts support this clonotype. Its matching antigen is unknown. CDR3 length equals 14 residues. The V end was cut by 5 bases, the J end by 4 bases, with 14 bases between. Looked up from germline, CDR1 is SQVTM and CDR2 is ANQGSEA. This TCR came from a donor at least 40 years old with multiple myeloma. Sequencing was carried out using a population of CD138-negative cells sorted from bone marrow. The genes are TRBV29-1 and TRBJ2-2; D is uncertain. DNA of the CDR3: TGCAGCGTTCTTGTAGTCTCGACCACCGGGGAGCTGTTTTTT. Translation gives CSVLVVSTTGELFF.